These 14 T cell receptor beta chains were all obtained from the same sample, sequenced in a study of blood T cell repertoires in COVID-19. Here immunoSEQ multiplex PCR was the method, and the copy in TCRdb shows in-frame clones only, minus some. The sample contains roughly 150,000 clones, about 88% of which appear only once. The sequenced material came from peripheral blood. The receptors here all came from a man aged 50 to 60 who had recovered from COVID-19.

The J gene is TRBJ1-1, the V gene TRBV27, with 9 bases identical to TRBD1. With 5 bases clipped from V and 6 bases from J, the junction kept 7 bases outside the gene matches. Germline assignment: CDR1 MNHEY and CDR2 SMNVEV (reference sequence). The CDR3 sequence is 14 residues long. CDR3 region: CASSLGQGFAEAFF. In DNA, the CDR3 is TGTGCCAGCAGTCTAGGACAGGGGTTCGCTGAAGCTTTCTTT.

A few counts support this clone. This chain uses TRBV6-2 or TRBV6-3 with TRBJ1-3; D perhaps matches TRBD1 (5 bases). The germline CDR1 and CDR2 sequences are MNHEY and SVGEGT. V was clipped by 4 bases and J by 2 bases, with 15 bases between them. This CDR3 has 16 residues. CDR3 DNA sequence: TGTGCCAGCAGTTCCGACTACGGGGGACCTGGAAACACCATATATTTT. Protein: CASSSDYGGPGNTIYF.

This chain joins TRBV4-1 and TRBJ2-3; the D gene is possibly TRBD1 (5 bases). The CDR3 is made up of 15 amino acids. Per the germline V gene, CDR1 is MGHRA and CDR2 is YSYEKL. V was clipped by 4 bases and J by 4 bases, with 15 bases between them. The CDR3 DNA reads TGCGCCAGCAGCCGGGGCGGCACAGGCCCAGATACGCAGTATTTT. Its translation is CASSRGGTGPDTQYF.

V and J are TRBV7-2 and TRBJ2-3; 11 bases match TRBD2. The ends lost 1 base at V and 11 bases at J; junction bases unmatched: 5. Germline V gene lookup returns CDR1 SGHTA and CDR2 FQGNSA. This CDR3 has 14 residues. The CDR3 DNA is TGTGCCAGCAGCTTAGAGCTAGCGGGAGGTGTGCAGTATTTT. Protein: CASSLELAGGVQYF.

The genes are TRBV12-3 or TRBV12-4 and TRBJ2-1; TRBD1 might be the D (5 bases). This CDR3 has 13 amino acids. The ends were cut back, 10 bases at V and 2 bases at J, with 12 bases in the middle. The chain's CDR3 is CATKDSPYNEQFF. As DNA, the CDR3 is TGTGCCACCAAAGACAGTCCCTACAATGAGCAGTTCTTC.

The rearrangement joins TRBV7-6 to TRBJ2-3, with D perhaps TRBD2 (6 bases). CDR3 length equals 19 residues. Per germline, CDR1 SGHVS and CDR2 FNYEAQ. V lost 5 bases and J 6 bases, leaving 30 bases between the germline ends. CDR3 bases: TGTGCCAGCAGCCCCCGCCTCAGTGAAGGGAGAGGCCGGGGGGATACGCAGTATTTT. Residues: CASSPRLSEGRGRGDTQYF. Combining the CDR3 with reference TRBV7-6 and TRBJ2-3 gives the whole variable domain GAGVSQSPRYKVTKRGQDVALRCDPISGHVSLYWYRQALGQGPEFLTYFNYEAQQDKSGLPNDRFSAERPEGSISTLTIQRTEQRDSAMYRCASSPRLSEGRGRGDTQYFGPGTRLTVL.

The table lists this clone with a few counts. The V gene is TRBV7-3, the J gene TRBJ1-2; 7 nucleotides line up with TRBD1. The germline V gene encodes CDR1 SGHTA and CDR2 FQGTGA. CDR3 length: 14 amino acids. V was pared by 5 bases and J by 8 bases, with 11 bases of the junction left unmatched. The CDR3 protein is CASSPQGVEVGYTF. For the CDR3, the DNA is TGTGCCAGCAGCCCTCAGGGGGTCGAGGTCGGCTACACCTTC.

V is TRBV7-2 and J is TRBJ1-5; perhaps TRBD1 as D (6 bases). V lost 5 bases and J lost 5, with 13 bases in between. Germline values: CDR1 SGHTA, CDR2 FQGNSA. CDR3 size: 14 residues. The CDR3 loop is CASSPGQTDQPQHF. CDR3 DNA: TGTGCCAGCAGCCCCGGACAGACCGATCAGCCCCAGCATTTT. The variable domain in full, with the rest retrieved from reference TRBV7-2 and TRBJ1-5, is GAGVSQSPSNKVTEKGKDVELRCDPISGHTALYWYRQSLGQGLEFLIYFQGNSAPDKSGLPSDRFSAERTGGSVSTLTIQRTQQEDSAVYLCASSPGQTDQPQHFGDGTRLSIL.

Here the CDR3 reads CASSLLAGRVNTEAFF. CDR3 bases: TGTGCCAGCAGCCTCCTGGCAGGCAGGGTGAACACTGAAGCTTTCTTT. V usage is TRBV3-1 (or the pseudogene TRBV3-2) and J usage is TRBJ1-1; tentatively, D is TRBD1 (5 bases). CDR1 and CDR2 (germline): LGHDT, YNNKEL (reference sequence). The V end was cut by 4 bases, the J end by 0 bases, with 15 bases between. The CDR3 has 16 residues.

The genes are TRBV7-3 and TRBJ2-1; 11 bases match TRBD2. This CDR3 spans 15 amino acids. Germline V lookup: CDR1 SGHTA, CDR2 FQGTGA. V dropped 5 bases and J dropped 9; count of bases not matched to a gene: 9. CDR3 sequence reads: CASSLALAGVTEQFF. The CDR3 nucleotides are TGTGCCAGCAGCCTAGCACTAGCGGGAGTCACTGAGCAGTTCTTC.

This rearrangement joins TRBV5-1 to TRBJ2-2; 11 positions match TRBD1. The CDR3 totals 17 residues. V trimming: 4 bases; J trimming: 4 bases; junction bases outside the gene matches: 9. The germline gives CDR1 SGHRS, CDR2 YFSETQ. CDR3 residues: CASSGTPGQGVTGELFF. For the CDR3, the DNA is TGCGCCAGCAGCGGGACTCCGGGACAGGGGGTCACCGGGGAGCTGTTTTTT.

This clone showed up just once. This chain links TRBV5-1 with TRBJ2-1, with 8 nucleotides matching TRBD2. The CDR3 loop spans 14 amino acids. V lost 6 bases and J lost 7; bases outside the gene matches: 9. Looked up from germline, CDR1 is SGHRS and CDR2 is YFSETQ. As DNA, the CDR3 is TGCGCCAGCACCCTTGCGGGGGGTCGAAATGAGCAGTTCTTC. Protein product: CASTLAGGRNEQFF.

As concerns this clone: Different DNA sequences within this sample yield the same CDR3. CDR3: CASSQGTGRYEQYF. Here the CDR3 DNA reads TGCGCCAGCAGCCAAGGGACAGGGCGCTACGAGCAGTACTTC. The genes are TRBV4-3 and TRBJ2-7; 8 nucleotides align to TRBD1. Germline lookup yields CDR1 LGHNA and CDR2 YSLEER. V shed 1 base and J 3 bases; nucleotides not matched to a gene: 2. CDR3 length: 14 amino acids.

V is TRBV3-1 (or the pseudogene TRBV3-2) and J is TRBJ2-5; TRBD1 matches 11 bases. Germline CDR1 reads LGHDT; CDR2 reads YNNKEL (reference sequence). CDR3 length: 15 residues. J gave up 5 bases and V 2 bases, and 4 bases lay outside the gene matches. In DNA, the CDR3 is TGTGCCAGCAGCCAAACGGACAGGGGGCTTGAGACCCAGTACTTC. Amino acid sequence: CASSQTDRGLETQYF.